Listed below are T cell receptor beta chains from one sample, sequenced in a study of beta chain features in type 1 diabetes. Produced via immunoSEQ multiplex PCR; TCRdb's table is partial and in-frame only. Of hundreds of thousands of clones in the sample, about an eighth were seen once. The sequencing input was naive CD4+ T cells from blood. The receptors were gathered from a young man with type 1 diabetes. The CDR3 runs from the conserved cysteine through the conserved F or W. Fields, in order: clone size, J gene, V gene, D gene, CDR3 protein, CDR3 DNA. The D gene is left open where the match is weak. Part of the rows lack a size; the others show once, few, many or a class for expanded clones.

clone_size: -
j_call: TRBJ2-7
v_call: TRBV5-1
d_call: -
cdr3_aa: CASSLGDYEQYF
cdr3_nt: TGCGCCAGCAGCTTGGGGGACTACGAGCAGTACTTC

clone_size: few
j_call: TRBJ2-1
v_call: TRBV30
d_call: -
cdr3_aa: CAWSLGVNEQFF
cdr3_nt: TGTGCCTGGAGTCTCGGAGTCAATGAGCAGTTCTTC

clone_size: few
j_call: TRBJ2-4
v_call: TRBV10-3
d_call: -
cdr3_aa: CAISELRGVNIQYF
cdr3_nt: TGTGCCATCAGTGAGTTGCGGGGAGTAAACATTCAGTACTTC

clone_size: -
j_call: TRBJ2-7
v_call: TRBV7-2
d_call: TRBD2
cdr3_aa: CASSPGTSGGWQYF
cdr3_nt: TGTGCCAGCAGCCCCGGGACTAGCGGGGGGTGGCAGTACTTC

clone_size: once
j_call: TRBJ2-2
v_call: TRBV5-1
d_call: TRBD1
cdr3_aa: CASSLGQGANTGELFF
cdr3_nt: TGCGCCAGCAGCTTGGGACAGGGGGCGAACACCGGGGAGCTGTTTTTT

clone_size: -
j_call: TRBJ2-7
v_call: TRBV28
d_call: -
cdr3_aa: CASSLSQGTYEQYF
cdr3_nt: TGTGCCAGCAGTTTATCGCAGGGAACCTACGAGCAGTACTTC

clone_size: -
j_call: TRBJ1-2
v_call: TRBV13
d_call: -
cdr3_aa: CASSLDSSWGYTF
cdr3_nt: TGTGCCAGCAGCTTAGACAGCTCTTGGGGCTACACCTTC

clone_size: few
j_call: TRBJ2-2
v_call: TRBV7-3
d_call: -
cdr3_aa: CASSTYTGELFF
cdr3_nt: TGTGCCAGCAGCACTTACACCGGGGAGCTGTTTTTT

clone_size: few
j_call: TRBJ2-7
v_call: TRBV5-1
d_call: -
cdr3_aa: CASSKLTGTYEQYF
cdr3_nt: TGCGCCAGCAGCAAACTTACAGGGACCTACGAGCAGTACTTC

clone_size: few
j_call: TRBJ2-5
v_call: TRBV7-8
d_call: -
cdr3_aa: CASSPMWGGETQYF
cdr3_nt: TGTGCCAGCAGCCCCATGTGGGGTGGGGAGACCCAGTACTTC

clone_size: -
j_call: TRBJ2-5
v_call: TRBV30
d_call: TRBD2
cdr3_aa: CAWSVDGGLAGGQETQYF
cdr3_nt: TGTGCCTGGAGTGTAGATGGCGGACTAGCGGGGGGCCAAGAGACCCAGTACTTC

clone_size: -
j_call: TRBJ1-5
v_call: TRBV6-1
d_call: -
cdr3_aa: CASSEINLNQPQHF
cdr3_nt: TGTGCCAGCAGTGAAATAAACCTGAATCAGCCCCAGCATTTT

clone_size: -
j_call: TRBJ2-1
v_call: TRBV28
d_call: TRBD1
cdr3_aa: CASSLDDRVNEQFF
cdr3_nt: TGTGCCAGCAGCCTAGATGACAGGGTGAATGAGCAGTTCTTC

clone_size: few
j_call: TRBJ2-5
v_call: TRBV30
d_call: TRBD2
cdr3_aa: CAWSVRASGEGTQYF
cdr3_nt: TGTGCCTGGAGTGTCAGGGCTAGCGGGGAAGGGACCCAGTACTTC

clone_size: -
j_call: TRBJ2-7
v_call: TRBV28
d_call: TRBD1
cdr3_aa: CASSPGTGIEQYF
cdr3_nt: TGTGCCAGCAGCCCCGGGACAGGGATTGAGCAGTACTTC

clone_size: -
j_call: TRBJ1-3
v_call: TRBV2
d_call: -
cdr3_aa: CASSGPPNTIYF
cdr3_nt: TGTGCCAGCAGTGGACCCCCAAACACCATATATTTT

clone_size: few
j_call: TRBJ2-7
v_call: TRBV25-1
d_call: -
cdr3_aa: CASSRANYEQYF
cdr3_nt: TGTGCCAGCAGTCGTGCCAACTACGAGCAGTACTTC

clone_size: few
j_call: TRBJ1-1
v_call: TRBV5-1
d_call: -
cdr3_aa: CASSLSQSTEAFF
cdr3_nt: TGCGCCAGCAGCTTGTCCCAGAGCACTGAAGCTTTCTTT

clone_size: -
j_call: TRBJ1-1
v_call: TRBV10-3
d_call: -
cdr3_aa: CAIREGDTEAFF
cdr3_nt: TGTGCCATCAGGGAGGGGGACACTGAAGCTTTCTTT

clone_size: -
j_call: TRBJ1-2
v_call: TRBV9
d_call: TRBD1
cdr3_aa: CASSLQTGGVYGYTF
cdr3_nt: TGTGCCAGCAGCCTCCAGACAGGGGGCGTATATGGCTACACCTTC

clone_size: -
j_call: TRBJ1-2
v_call: TRBV6-5
d_call: TRBD1
cdr3_aa: CASSGGQGAYGYTF
cdr3_nt: TGTGCCAGCAGTGGGGGACAGGGGGCTTATGGCTACACCTTC

clone_size: -
j_call: TRBJ1-3
v_call: TRBV30
d_call: -
cdr3_aa: CAWNVGGNTIYF
cdr3_nt: TGTGCCTGGAATGTTGGTGGAAACACCATATATTTT

clone_size: -
j_call: TRBJ2-3
v_call: TRBV30
d_call: TRBD2
cdr3_aa: CAWSVGLAVTDTQYF
cdr3_nt: TGTGCCTGGAGTGTAGGTCTAGCGGTGACAGATACGCAGTATTTT

clone_size: -
j_call: TRBJ2-3
v_call: TRBV2
d_call: TRBD2
cdr3_aa: CASNPGLAGETQYF
cdr3_nt: TGTGCCAGCAACCCAGGACTAGCGGGGGAAACGCAGTATTTT

clone_size: -
j_call: TRBJ2-3
v_call: TRBV5-6
d_call: -
cdr3_aa: CASSWIDTQYF
cdr3_nt: TGTGCCAGCAGCTGGATAGATACGCAGTATTTT

clone_size: few
j_call: TRBJ2-5
v_call: TRBV4-1
d_call: -
cdr3_aa: CASSSRAESMGQTQYF
cdr3_nt: TGCGCCAGCAGTTCAAGGGCGGAATCGATGGGGCAGACCCAGTACTTC